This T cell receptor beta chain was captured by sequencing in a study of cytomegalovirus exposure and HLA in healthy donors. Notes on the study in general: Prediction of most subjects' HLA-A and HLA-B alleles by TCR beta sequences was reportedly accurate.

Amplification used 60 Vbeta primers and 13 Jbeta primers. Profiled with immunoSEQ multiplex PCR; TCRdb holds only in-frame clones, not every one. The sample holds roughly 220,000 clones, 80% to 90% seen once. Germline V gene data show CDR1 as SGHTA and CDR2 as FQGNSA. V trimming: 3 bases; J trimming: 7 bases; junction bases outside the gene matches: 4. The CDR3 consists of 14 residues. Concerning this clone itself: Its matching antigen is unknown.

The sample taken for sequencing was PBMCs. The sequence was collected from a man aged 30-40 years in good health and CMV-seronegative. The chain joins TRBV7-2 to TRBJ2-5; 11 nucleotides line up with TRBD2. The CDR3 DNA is TGTGCCAGCAGCTTCACTAGCGGGGGAGGGACCCAGTACTTC. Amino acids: CASSFTSGGGTQYF.